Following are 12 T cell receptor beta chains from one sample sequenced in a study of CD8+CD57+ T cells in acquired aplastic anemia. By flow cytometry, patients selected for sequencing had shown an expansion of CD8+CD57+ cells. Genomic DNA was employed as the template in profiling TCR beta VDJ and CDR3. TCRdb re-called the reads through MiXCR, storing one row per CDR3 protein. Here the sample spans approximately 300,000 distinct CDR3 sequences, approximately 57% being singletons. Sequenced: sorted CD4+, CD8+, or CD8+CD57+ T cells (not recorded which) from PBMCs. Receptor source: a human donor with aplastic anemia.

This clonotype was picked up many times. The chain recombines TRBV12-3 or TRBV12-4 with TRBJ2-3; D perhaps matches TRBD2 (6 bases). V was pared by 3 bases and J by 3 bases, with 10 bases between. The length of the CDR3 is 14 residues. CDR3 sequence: CASSFVAATDTQYF. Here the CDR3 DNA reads TGTGCCAGCAGTTTTGTAGCGGCGACAGATACGCAGTATTTT.

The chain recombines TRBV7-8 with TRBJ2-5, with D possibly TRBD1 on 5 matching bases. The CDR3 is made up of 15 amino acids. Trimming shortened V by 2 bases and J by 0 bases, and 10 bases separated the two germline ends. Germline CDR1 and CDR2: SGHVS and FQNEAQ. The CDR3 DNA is TGTGCCAGCAGCTTATCGGTCAGGGACCAAGAGACCCAGTACTTC. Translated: CASSLSVRDQETQYF.

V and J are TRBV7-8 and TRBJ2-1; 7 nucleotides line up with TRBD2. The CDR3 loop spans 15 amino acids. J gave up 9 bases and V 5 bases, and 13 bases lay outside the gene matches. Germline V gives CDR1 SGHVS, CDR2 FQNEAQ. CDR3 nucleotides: TGTGCCAGCAGCCCATGGCCGCGGCGGGGGATTGAGCAGTTCTTC. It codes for CASSPWPRRGIEQFF. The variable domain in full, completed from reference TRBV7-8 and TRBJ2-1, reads GAGVSQSPRYKVAKRGQDVALRCDPISGHVSLFWYQQALGQGPEFLTYFQNEAQLDKSGLPSDRFFAERPEGSVSTLKIQRTQQEDSAVYLCASSPWPRRGIEQFFGPGTRLTVL.

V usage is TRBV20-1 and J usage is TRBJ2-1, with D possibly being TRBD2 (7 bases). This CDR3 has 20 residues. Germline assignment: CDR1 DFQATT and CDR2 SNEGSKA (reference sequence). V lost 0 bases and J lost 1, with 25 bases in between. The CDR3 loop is CSARDGAGGRGYASYNEQFF. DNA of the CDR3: TGCAGTGCTAGAGATGGGGCCGGGGGGAGGGGGTACGCTTCCTACAATGAGCAGTTCTTC.

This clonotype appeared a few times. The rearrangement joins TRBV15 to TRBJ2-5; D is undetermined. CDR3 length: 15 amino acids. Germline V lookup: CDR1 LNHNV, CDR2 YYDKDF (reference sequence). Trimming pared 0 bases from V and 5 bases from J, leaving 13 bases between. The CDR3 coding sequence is TGTGCCACCAGCAGAGATATCCATGAAGGGGAGACCCAGTACTTC. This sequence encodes CATSRDIHEGETQYF.

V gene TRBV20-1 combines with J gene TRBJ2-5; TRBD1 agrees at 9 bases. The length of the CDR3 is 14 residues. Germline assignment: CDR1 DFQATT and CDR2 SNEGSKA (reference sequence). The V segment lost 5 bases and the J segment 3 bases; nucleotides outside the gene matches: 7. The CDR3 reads CSARRGQGEETQYF. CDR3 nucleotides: TGCAGTGCTCGGCGGGGACAGGGAGAAGAGACCCAGTACTTC.

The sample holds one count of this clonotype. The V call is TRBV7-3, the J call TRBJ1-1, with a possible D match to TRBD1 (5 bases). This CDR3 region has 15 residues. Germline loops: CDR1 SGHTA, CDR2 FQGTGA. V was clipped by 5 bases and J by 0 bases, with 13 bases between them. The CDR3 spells CASSPRGRLNTEAFF. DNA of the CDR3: TGTGCCAGCAGCCCCCGGGGCAGATTGAACACTGAAGCTTTCTTT.

The CDR3 protein is CASSPGWGRAANEKLFF. The CDR3 nucleotides read TGTGCCAGCAGCCCAGGGTGGGGGCGCGCAGCTAATGAAAAACTGTTTTTT. The chain links TRBV7-2 to TRBJ1-4; tentatively, D is TRBD1 (6 bases). This CDR3 is built from 17 residues. V lost 5 bases and J 3 bases, leaving 19 bases between the germline ends. CDR1 is SGHTA, CDR2 FQGNSA, per germline.

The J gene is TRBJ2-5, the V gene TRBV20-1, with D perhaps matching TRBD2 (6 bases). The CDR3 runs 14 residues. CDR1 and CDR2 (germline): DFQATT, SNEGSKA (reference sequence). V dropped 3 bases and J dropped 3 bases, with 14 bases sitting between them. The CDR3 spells CSARWTPSEETQYF. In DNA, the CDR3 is TGCAGTGCTAGGTGGACGCCTAGCGAAGAGACCCAGTACTTC.

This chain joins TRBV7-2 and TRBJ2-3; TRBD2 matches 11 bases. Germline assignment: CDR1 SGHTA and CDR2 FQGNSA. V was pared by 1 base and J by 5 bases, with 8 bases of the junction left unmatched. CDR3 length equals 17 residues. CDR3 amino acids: CASSLGGSGGAEDTQYF. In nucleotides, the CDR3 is TGTGCCAGCAGCTTAGGAGGTAGCGGGGGGGCCGAAGATACGCAGTATTTT.

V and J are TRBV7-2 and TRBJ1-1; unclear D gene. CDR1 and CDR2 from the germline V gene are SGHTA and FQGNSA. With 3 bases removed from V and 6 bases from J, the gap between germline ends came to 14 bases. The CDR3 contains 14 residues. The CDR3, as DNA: TGTGCCAGCAGCTTGTACGTTATAGGTGCTGAAGCTTTCTTT. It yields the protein CASSLYVIGAEAFF.

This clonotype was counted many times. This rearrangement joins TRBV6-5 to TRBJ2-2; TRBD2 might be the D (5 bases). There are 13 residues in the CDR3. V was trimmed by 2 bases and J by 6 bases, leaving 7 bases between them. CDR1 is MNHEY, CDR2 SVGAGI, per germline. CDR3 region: CASSYEGPGELFF. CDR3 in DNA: TGTGCCAGCAGTTACGAGGGTCCCGGGGAGCTGTTTTTT.